This TCR beta chain was retrieved from a study of tumor-infiltrating lymphocytes in primary liver carcinoma. Taking about 19-31 mg of unsorted bulk tissue, the authors co-extracted RNA and DNA. To note about this clonotype: Without the conserved terminal phenylalanine or tryptophan, this CDR3 likely stems from a read error. No DNA is shown, since the ends of the CDR3 on it are uncertain; the CDR3 is the one TCRdb lists.

The CDR3 is 15 residues long, ends included. CDR1 is SGHDT, CDR2 YYEEEE, per germline. From about 530 ng total RNA, TCR beta cDNA was generated with a primer in the constant region. The TCR beta library was amplified through three nested multiplex PCR rounds in a modified ARM-PCR procedure. Each of the first two PCR rounds ran around 10 cycles with TRBV1-TRBV30 forward and C-beta reverse primers. TCRdb re-called the multiplex PCR reads through MiXCR, storing one row per CDR3 protein. This sample has fewer than 50,000 distinct CDR3 sequences, with around 80% found just once. The V gene is TRBV5-6, the J gene TRBJ2-2. The sample consisted of tumor-adjacent normal liver tissue. This receptor was obtained from a woman aged 25 to 45 with primary liver carcinoma and hepatitis B virus infection. CDR3 residues: CASSLTPRVTRELYL.